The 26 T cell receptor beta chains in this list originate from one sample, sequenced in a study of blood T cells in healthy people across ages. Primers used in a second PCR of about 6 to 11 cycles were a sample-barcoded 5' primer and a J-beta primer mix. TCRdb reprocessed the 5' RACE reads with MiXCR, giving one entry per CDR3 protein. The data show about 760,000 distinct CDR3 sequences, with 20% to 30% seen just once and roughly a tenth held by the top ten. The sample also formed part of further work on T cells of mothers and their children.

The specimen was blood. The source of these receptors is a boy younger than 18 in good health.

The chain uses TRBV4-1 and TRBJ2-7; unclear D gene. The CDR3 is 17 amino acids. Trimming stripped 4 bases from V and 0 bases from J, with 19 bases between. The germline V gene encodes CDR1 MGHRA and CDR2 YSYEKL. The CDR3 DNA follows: TGCGCCAGCAGCCCGCCAGACCCAAACCCTAGCTCCTACGAGCAGTACTTC. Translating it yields CASSPPDPNPSSYEQYF.

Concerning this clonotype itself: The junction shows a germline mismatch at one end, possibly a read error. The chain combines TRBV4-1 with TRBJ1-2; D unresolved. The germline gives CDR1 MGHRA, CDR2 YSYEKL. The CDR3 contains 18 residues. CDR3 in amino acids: CASSKDVLPDGANYGYTF. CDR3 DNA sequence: TGCGCCAGCAGCAAAGATGTTTTGCCGGACGGAGCTAACTATGGCTACACCTTC.

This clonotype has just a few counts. The CDR3: CATPSGGGHNSKQWSNYGYTF. CDR3 DNA sequence: TGTGCCACTCCATCAGGGGGAGGGCACAACTCTAAGCAGTGGTCTAACTATGGCTACACCTTC. The rearrangement uses TRBV15 and TRBJ1-2; 7 bases fit TRBD1. The germline gives CDR1 LNHNV, CDR2 YYDKDF (reference sequence). The V segment lost 9 bases and the J segment 0 bases; nucleotides outside the gene matches: 28. The CDR3 length is 21 residues. Full variable domain (remainder filled in from reference TRBV15 and TRBJ1-2): DAMVIQNPRYQVTQFGKPVTLSCSQTLNHNVMYWYQQKSSQAPKLLFHYYDKDFNNEADTPDNFQSRRPNTSFCFLDIRSPGLGDTAMYLCATPSGGGHNSKQWSNYGYTFGSGTRLTVV.

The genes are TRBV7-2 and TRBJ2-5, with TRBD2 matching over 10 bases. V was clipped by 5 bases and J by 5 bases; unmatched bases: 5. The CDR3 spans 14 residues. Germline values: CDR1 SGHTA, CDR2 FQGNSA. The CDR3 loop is CASSRTSGFETQYF. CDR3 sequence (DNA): TGTGCCAGCAGCAGGACTAGCGGTTTTGAGACCCAGTACTTC. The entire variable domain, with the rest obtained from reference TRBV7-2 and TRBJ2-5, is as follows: GAGVSQSPSNKVTEKGKDVELRCDPISGHTALYWYRQSLGQGLEFLIYFQGNSAPDKSGLPSDRFSAERTGGSVSTLTIQRTQQEDSAVYLCASSRTSGFETQYFGPGTRLLVL.

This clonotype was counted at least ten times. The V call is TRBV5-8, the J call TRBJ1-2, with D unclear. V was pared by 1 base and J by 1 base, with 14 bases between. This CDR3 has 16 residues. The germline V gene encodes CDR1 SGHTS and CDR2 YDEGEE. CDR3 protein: CASSLWSTAINYGYTF. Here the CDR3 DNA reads TGTGCCAGCAGCTTGTGGAGTACAGCAATTAACTATGGCTACACCTTC.

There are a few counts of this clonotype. This chain's CDR3 is CASSTFAGANVLTF. The CDR3 DNA is TGTGCCAGCAGCACGTTCGCTGGGGCCAACGTCCTGACTTTC. The chain combines TRBV7-9 with TRBJ2-6; D is unclear. Trimming shortened V by 5 bases and J by 2 bases, and 7 bases separated the two germline ends. Germline V lookup: CDR1 SEHNR, CDR2 FQNEAQ (reference sequence). This CDR3 contains 14 residues.

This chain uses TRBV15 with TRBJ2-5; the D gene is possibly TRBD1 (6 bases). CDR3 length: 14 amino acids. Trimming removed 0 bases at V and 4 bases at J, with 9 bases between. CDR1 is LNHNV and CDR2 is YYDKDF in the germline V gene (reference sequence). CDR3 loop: CATSREGRGETQYF. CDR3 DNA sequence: TGTGCCACCAGCAGAGAAGGCAGGGGAGAGACCCAGTACTTC.

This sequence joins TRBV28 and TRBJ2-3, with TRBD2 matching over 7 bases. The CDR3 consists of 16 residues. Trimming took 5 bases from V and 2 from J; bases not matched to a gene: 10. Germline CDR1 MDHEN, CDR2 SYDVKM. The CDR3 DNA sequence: TGTGCCAGCAGTGAGACTAGCCGAGACCTCACAGATACGCAGTATTTT. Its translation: CASSETSRDLTDTQYF.

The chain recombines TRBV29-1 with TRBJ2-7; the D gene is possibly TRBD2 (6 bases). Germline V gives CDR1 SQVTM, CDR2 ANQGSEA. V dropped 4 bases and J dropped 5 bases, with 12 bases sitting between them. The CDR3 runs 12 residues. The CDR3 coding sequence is TGCAGCGTTGTGCGGGATGCCCACGAGCAGTACTTC. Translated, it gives CSVVRDAHEQYF.

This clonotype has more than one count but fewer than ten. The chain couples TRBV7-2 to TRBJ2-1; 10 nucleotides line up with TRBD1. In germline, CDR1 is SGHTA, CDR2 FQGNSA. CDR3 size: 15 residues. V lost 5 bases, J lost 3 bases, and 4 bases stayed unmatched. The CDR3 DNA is TGTGCCAGCAGCCCCGGGACAGGGGACTACAATGAGCAGTTCTTC. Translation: CASSPGTGDYNEQFF. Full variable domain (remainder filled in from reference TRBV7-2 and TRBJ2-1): GAGVSQSPSNKVTEKGKDVELRCDPISGHTALYWYRQSLGQGLEFLIYFQGNSAPDKSGLPSDRFSAERTGGSVSTLTIQRTQQEDSAVYLCASSPGTGDYNEQFFGPGTRLTVL.

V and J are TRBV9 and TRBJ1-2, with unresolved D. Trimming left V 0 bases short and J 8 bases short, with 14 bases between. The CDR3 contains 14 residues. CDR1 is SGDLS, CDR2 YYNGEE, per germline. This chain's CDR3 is CASSVDPRKGGYTF. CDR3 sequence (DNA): TGTGCCAGCAGCGTAGACCCCCGCAAAGGCGGCTACACCTTC. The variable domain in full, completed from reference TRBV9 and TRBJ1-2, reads DSGVTQTPKHLITATGQRVTLRCSPRSGDLSVYWYQQSLDQGLQFLIQYYNGEERAKGNILERFSAQQFPDLHSELNLSSLELGDSALYFCASSVDPRKGGYTFGSGTRLTVV.

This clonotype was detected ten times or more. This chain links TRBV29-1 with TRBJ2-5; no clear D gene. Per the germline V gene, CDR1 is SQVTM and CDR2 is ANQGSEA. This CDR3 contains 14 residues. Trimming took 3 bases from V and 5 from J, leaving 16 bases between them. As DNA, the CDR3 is TGCAGCGTTGACAGGCAATCCCCTGGGGAGACCCAGTACTTC. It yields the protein CSVDRQSPGETQYF.

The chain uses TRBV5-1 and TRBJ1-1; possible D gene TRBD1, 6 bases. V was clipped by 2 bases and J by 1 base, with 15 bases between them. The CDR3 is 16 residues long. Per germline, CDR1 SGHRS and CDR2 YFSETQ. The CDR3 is CASSFYTPGQNTEAFF. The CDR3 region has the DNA TGCGCCAGCAGCTTCTATACCCCGGGACAGAACACTGAAGCTTTCTTT.

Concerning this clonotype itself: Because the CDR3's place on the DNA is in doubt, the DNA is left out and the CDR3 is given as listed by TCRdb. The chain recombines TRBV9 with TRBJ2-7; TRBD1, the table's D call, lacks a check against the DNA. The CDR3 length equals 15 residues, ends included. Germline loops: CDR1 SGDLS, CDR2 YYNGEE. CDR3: CASSVAPGSHYEQHF.

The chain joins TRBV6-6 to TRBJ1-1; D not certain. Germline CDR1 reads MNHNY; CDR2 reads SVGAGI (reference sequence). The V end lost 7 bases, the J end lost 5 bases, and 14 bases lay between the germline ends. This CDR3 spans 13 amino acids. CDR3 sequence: CASTPSVGTEAFF. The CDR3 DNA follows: TGTGCCAGCACCCCAAGTGTGGGGACTGAAGCTTTCTTT.

CDR3 amino acids: CSALRYEQYF. The CDR3 coding sequence is TGCAGTGCCCTGAGATACGAGCAGTACTTC. The chain uses TRBV20-1 and TRBJ2-7, with D hard to call. This CDR3 region has 10 residues. V lost 6 bases and J 4 bases, leaving 7 bases between the germline ends. In germline, CDR1 is DFQATT, CDR2 SNEGSKA (reference sequence).

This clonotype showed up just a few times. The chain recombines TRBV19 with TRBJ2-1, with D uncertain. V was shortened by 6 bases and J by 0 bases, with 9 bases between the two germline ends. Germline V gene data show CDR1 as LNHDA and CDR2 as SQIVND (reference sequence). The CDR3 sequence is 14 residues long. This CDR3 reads CASSYQGSYNEQFF. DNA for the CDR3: TGTGCCAGTAGCTACCAAGGCTCCTACAATGAGCAGTTCTTC.

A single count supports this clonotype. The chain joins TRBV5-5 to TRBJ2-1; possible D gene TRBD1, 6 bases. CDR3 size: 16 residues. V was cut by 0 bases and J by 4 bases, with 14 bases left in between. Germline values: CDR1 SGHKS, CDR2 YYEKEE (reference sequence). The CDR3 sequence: CASSLAYADSYNEQFF. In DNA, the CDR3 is TGTGCCAGCAGCTTGGCTTACGCGGACAGTTACAATGAGCAGTTCTTC.

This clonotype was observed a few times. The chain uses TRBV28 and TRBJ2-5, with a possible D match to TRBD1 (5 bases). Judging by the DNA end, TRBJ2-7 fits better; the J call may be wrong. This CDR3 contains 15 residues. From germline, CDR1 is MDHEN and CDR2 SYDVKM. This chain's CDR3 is CASSLSKGMAYEQYF. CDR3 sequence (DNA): TGTGCCAGCAGTTTATCCAAGGGGATGGCCTACGAGCAGTACTTC.

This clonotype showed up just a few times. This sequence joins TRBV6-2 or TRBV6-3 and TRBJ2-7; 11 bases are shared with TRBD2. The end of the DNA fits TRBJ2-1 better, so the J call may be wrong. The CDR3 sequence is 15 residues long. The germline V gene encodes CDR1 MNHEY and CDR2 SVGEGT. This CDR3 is CASSNSGGVRNEQFF. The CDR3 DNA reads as TGTGCCAGCAGTAATAGCGGGGGGGTTCGGAATGAGCAGTTCTTC.

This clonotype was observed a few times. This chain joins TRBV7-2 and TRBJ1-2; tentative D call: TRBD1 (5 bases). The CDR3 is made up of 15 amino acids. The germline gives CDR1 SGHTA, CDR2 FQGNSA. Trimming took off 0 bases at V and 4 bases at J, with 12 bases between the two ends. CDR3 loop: CASSLAVGDLYGYTF. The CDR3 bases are TGTGCCAGCAGCTTAGCAGTTGGGGACCTCTATGGCTACACCTTC.

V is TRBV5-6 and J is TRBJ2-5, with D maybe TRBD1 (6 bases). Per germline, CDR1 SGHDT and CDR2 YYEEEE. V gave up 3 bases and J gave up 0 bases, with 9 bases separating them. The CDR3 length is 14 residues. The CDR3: CASSYRTDQETQYF. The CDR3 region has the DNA TGTGCCAGCAGCTACAGGACAGACCAAGAGACCCAGTACTTC.

The CDR3 sequence: CASSLLAGGQDTQYF. CDR3 DNA: TGTGCCAGCAGTTTATTAGCGGGGGGGCAAGATACGCAGTATTTT. The chain is built from TRBV12-3 or TRBV12-4 and TRBJ2-3, with 11 bases matching TRBD2. After removal of 2 bases from V and 5 bases from J, the junction contained 3 bases not matched to a gene. This CDR3 is 15 amino acids long.

CDR3 in amino acids: CASTADGGERDTQYF. The CDR3 DNA is TGTGCCAGCACCGCGGACGGGGGCGAGCGGGATACGCAGTATTTT. The rearrangement links TRBV9 to TRBJ2-3; possibly TRBD1 or TRBD2 for D (6 bases each). The length of the CDR3 is 15 residues. The V gene lost 6 bases and the J gene lost 6 bases, with 20 bases spanning the gap. Germline V lookup: CDR1 SGDLS, CDR2 YYNGEE.

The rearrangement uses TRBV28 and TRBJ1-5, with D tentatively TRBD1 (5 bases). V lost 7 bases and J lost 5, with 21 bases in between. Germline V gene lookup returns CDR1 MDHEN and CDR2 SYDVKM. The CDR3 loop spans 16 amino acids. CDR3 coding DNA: TGTGCCAGCATTTCCCCCTTCGGGGGGGAGTATCAGCCCCAGCATTTT. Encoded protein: CASISPFGGEYQPQHF.

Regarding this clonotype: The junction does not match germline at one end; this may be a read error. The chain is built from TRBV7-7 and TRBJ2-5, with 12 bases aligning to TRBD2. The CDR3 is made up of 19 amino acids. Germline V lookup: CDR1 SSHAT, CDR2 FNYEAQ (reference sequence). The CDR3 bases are TGTGCTAGCAGCTTAGTAGGCCTAGCGGGAGGGCCTGGTCGAGAGACCCAGTACTTC. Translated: CASSLVGLAGGPGRETQYF.